The T cell receptor beta chain described here comes from a study of cytomegalovirus exposure and HLA in healthy donors. The J segment lost 9 bases and the V segment lost 4 bases, leaving 6 bases of the junction unmatched. The length of the CDR3 is 13 residues. Germline CDR1 is MRHNA and CDR2 is SNTAGT. Measured with immunoSEQ multiplex PCR; TCRdb has only the in-frame clones, and not every one. The data show roughly 150,000 clones, with about 96% seen just once and under 0.9% held by the top ten. What was sequenced was PBMCs. The clonotype originates from a woman aged 18-29 years in good health and CMV-seronegative. V usage is TRBV6-4 and J usage is TRBJ2-3; 8 positions match TRBD1. CDR3 protein: CASSAQGADTQYF. As DNA, the CDR3 is TGTGCCAGCAGTGCCCAGGGGGCTGACACGCAGTATTTT.